These 23 T cell receptor beta chains originate from one sample sequenced in a study of blood T cell repertoires in COVID-19. Only in-frame clones appear in the TCRdb table, and some are missing; sequencing was by immunoSEQ multiplex PCR. The sample holds roughly 500,000 clones, approximately 91% seen once. The sample consisted of PBMCs or T cells enriched from blood (not recorded which). The receptor set was obtained from a woman aged 60-75 years who had recovered from COVID-19.

This clone was recorded only once. The rearrangement joins TRBV9 to TRBJ2-3; a possible D gene is TRBD2 (6 bases). The CDR3 runs to 15 residues. V was trimmed by 0 bases and J by 2 bases, leaving 10 bases between them. Germline V gives CDR1 SGDLS, CDR2 YYNGEE. CDR3 DNA: TGTGCCAGCAGCGTAGAGGCGGGGTCCACAGATACGCAGTATTTT. Its protein is CASSVEAGSTDTQYF.

The chain recombines TRBV30 with TRBJ1-6; D possibly corresponds to TRBD1 (6 bases). Germline CDR1 and CDR2: GTSNPN and SVGIG (reference sequence). The CDR3 consists of 16 residues. V was clipped by 3 bases and J by 9 bases, with 21 bases between them. The CDR3 DNA reads as TGTGCCTGGAGCGTAGGGCTCGGGGGGCGAGGTTCACCCCTCCACTTT. It codes for CAWSVGLGGRGSPLHF.

The V gene is TRBV10-3, the J gene TRBJ1-2; the match to TRBD1 covers 8 bases. With V trimmed by 8 bases and J by 1 base, 9 bases remained unmatched. CDR3 size: 15 residues. Germline V CDR1 and CDR2: ENHRY, SYGVKD. The CDR3 loop is CAIGETGVGNYGYTF. The CDR3, as DNA: TGTGCCATCGGCGAGACAGGGGTGGGTAACTATGGCTACACCTTC.

The rearrangement uses TRBV2 and TRBJ1-1, with D perhaps TRBD1 (5 bases). V shed 2 bases and J shed 0 bases, with 10 bases lying between them. Germline CDR1 and CDR2: SNHLY and FYNNEI. This CDR3 comprises 15 residues. CDR3 residues: CASSELGGMNTEAFF. In nucleotides, the CDR3 is TGTGCCAGCAGTGAATTGGGGGGGATGAACACTGAAGCTTTCTTT.

The V and J genes are TRBV2 and TRBJ2-7; 7 bases line up with TRBD1. CDR1 is SNHLY, CDR2 FYNNEI, per germline. This CDR3 contains 14 residues. Trimming at V came to 8 bases and at J to 0 bases, leaving 7 bases not matched to a gene. DNA for the CDR3: TGTGCCAGCGCCCGGGACAGAAGCTCCTACGAGCAGTACGTC. Encoded protein: CASARDRSSYEQYV.

The chain recombines TRBV5-1 with TRBJ2-2; 9 bases map to TRBD1. The germline V gene has CDR1 SGHRS and CDR2 YFSETQ. CDR3 length: 17 amino acids. V lost 3 bases to trimming and J lost 6 bases; unmatched junction nucleotides: 12. The DNA for the CDR3 is TGCGCCAGCAGCTACCTTACAGGGGGCAAGGGGGCCGGGGAGCTGTTTTTT. Its protein is CASSYLTGGKGAGELFF.

The genes are TRBV5-1 and TRBJ1-1, with D possibly being TRBD1 (6 bases). The CDR3 has 14 residues. The ends were cut back, 3 bases at V and 3 bases at J, with 12 bases in the middle. In germline, CDR1 is SGHRS, CDR2 YFSETQ. CDR3 protein: CASSSQGPDTEAFF. The CDR3 region has the DNA TGCGCCAGCAGCTCACAGGGACCGGACACTGAAGCTTTCTTT.

The chain is built from TRBV12-5 and TRBJ2-3; the match to TRBD1 covers 8 bases. The ends lost 1 base at V and 5 bases at J; junction bases unmatched: 8. Germline values: CDR1 LGHNT, CDR2 FRNRAP. The CDR3 has 16 amino acids. The DNA of the CDR3 is TGTGCTAGTGGTTTGGACCGATATGGGACAGGAGATACGCAGTATTTT. Translated, it gives CASGLDRYGTGDTQYF.

The chain has TRBV7-8 and TRBJ1-6; D uncertain. Deletions cut 1 base from V and 3 bases from J, with 7 bases between. CDR3 length equals 15 residues. Per germline, CDR1 SGHVS and CDR2 FQNEAQ. CDR3 residues: CASSLGGLYNSPLHF. As DNA, the CDR3 is TGTGCCAGCAGCTTAGGTGGGCTCTATAATTCACCCCTCCACTTT.

This clone appeared a few times. The rearrangement uses TRBV7-9 and TRBJ1-1; 8 bases line up with TRBD1. This CDR3 comprises 14 residues. V shed 1 base, J shed 8 bases, and the junction held 6 bases outside the gene matches. CDR1 and CDR2 (germline): SEHNR, FQNEAQ (reference sequence). For the CDR3, the DNA is TGTGCCAGCAGCTTAGGGAGAGGACAGGGAGAAGCTTTCTTT. This encodes CASSLGRGQGEAFF.

This chain joins TRBV5-1 and TRBJ1-1, with 7 bases aligning to TRBD1. Germline assignment: CDR1 SGHRS and CDR2 YFSETQ. CDR3 size: 15 residues. V lost 3 bases, J lost 1 base, and 6 bases stayed unmatched. The CDR3 sequence is CASSWEQGRNTEAFF. In nucleotides, the CDR3 is TGCGCCAGCAGCTGGGAACAGGGGAGGAACACTGAAGCTTTCTTT.

This chain links TRBV9 with TRBJ1-1; 7 bases agree with TRBD1. Germline assignment: CDR1 SGDLS and CDR2 YYNGEE. After removal of 4 bases from V and 5 bases from J, the junction contained 11 bases not matched to a gene. The CDR3 covers 15 residues. CDR3 sequence: CASSSTLGGRTEAFF. CDR3 DNA: TGTGCCAGCAGCTCGACCCTAGGGGGCCGGACTGAAGCTTTCTTT. Combining the CDR3 with reference TRBV9 and TRBJ1-1 gives the whole variable domain DSGVTQTPKHLITATGQRVTLRCSPRSGDLSVYWYQQSLDQGLQFLIQYYNGEERAKGNILERFSAQQFPDLHSELNLSSLELGDSALYFCASSSTLGGRTEAFFGQGTRLTVV.

V and J are TRBV2 and TRBJ1-6; D uncertain. CDR1 SNHLY and CDR2 FYNNEI come from the germline V gene. V lost 6 bases to trimming and J lost 5 bases, with 14 bases between them. This CDR3 has 15 amino acids. CDR3 in amino acids: CASRETTVNNSPLHF. In DNA, the CDR3 is TGTGCCAGCAGGGAAACAACAGTGAATAATTCACCCCTCCACTTT.

Ten or more counts support this clone. The gene calls are TRBV2 and TRBJ1-4; TRBD1 might be the D (5 bases). Germline assignment: CDR1 SNHLY and CDR2 FYNNEI. This CDR3 is 14 amino acids long. Trimming cost V 3 bases and J 4 bases, with 9 bases left between them. Here the CDR3 reads CASSDRAYNEKLFF. CDR3 DNA: TGTGCCAGCAGTGACAGGGCGTATAATGAAAAACTGTTTTTT. The full variable domain, completed using reference TRBV2 and TRBJ1-4, is EPEVTQTPSHQVTQMGQEVILRCVPISNHLYFYWYRQILGQKVEFLVSFYNNEISEKSEIFDDQFSVERPDGSNFTLKIRSTKLEDSAMYFCASSDRAYNEKLFFGSGTQLSVL.

The chain uses TRBV29-1 and TRBJ2-5; tentative D call: TRBD1 (6 bases). The CDR3 totals 14 residues. Germline CDR1 and CDR2: SQVTM and ANQGSEA. The germline V and J ends were trimmed by 7 bases and 4 bases, with 19 bases remaining between them. CDR3 bases: TGCAGCGCCACAGAACAGGGCCCGGGAGAGACCCAGTACTTC. The encoded protein is CSATEQGPGETQYF.

This rearrangement joins TRBV5-1 to TRBJ1-1; no clear D gene. Germline CDR1 reads SGHRS; CDR2 reads YFSETQ. The CDR3 extends over 15 amino acids. Trimming pared 0 bases from V and 3 bases from J, leaving 12 bases between. DNA of the CDR3: TGCGCCAGCAGCTTGGGGCAGGCGGAGGACACTGAAGCTTTCTTT. It translates to CASSLGQAEDTEAFF.

J is TRBJ2-3 and V is TRBV6-5, with D perhaps TRBD2 (5 bases). CDR1 is MNHEY and CDR2 is SVGAGI in the germline V gene. The V and J ends lost 0 bases and 4 bases respectively, with 11 bases between them. This CDR3 has 15 amino acids. The CDR3 spells CASSYSAGSADTQYF. As DNA, the CDR3 is TGTGCCAGCAGTTACTCGGCGGGTAGCGCAGATACGCAGTATTTT.

The chain is built from TRBV11-2 and TRBJ2-7; 7 bases line up with TRBD2. Trimming took 1 base from V and 7 from J; bases not matched to a gene: 16. The CDR3 sequence is 17 residues long. Germline V gene sequence: CDR1 SGHAT, CDR2 FQNNGV. CDR3 bases: TGTGCCAGCAGCTTAGGGGAGGGGCAGTATCCGCCCGGGGAGCAGTACGTC. Translation gives CASSLGEGQYPPGEQYV.

The CDR3 DNA reads TGTGCCAGCAGTGAGACAGGAGCCTATGGCTACACCTTC. Protein sequence: CASSETGAYGYTF. This chain connects TRBV27 to TRBJ1-2; TRBD1 might be the D (6 bases). Trimming pared 5 bases from V and 4 bases from J, leaving 11 bases between. This CDR3 contains 13 residues. CDR1 and CDR2 (germline): MNHEY, SMNVEV (reference sequence).

J is TRBJ1-6 and V is TRBV6-5; no definite D call. This CDR3 is built from 16 residues. Trimming cost V 4 bases and J 14 bases, with 24 bases left between them. Germline V gene data show CDR1 as MNHEY and CDR2 as SVGAGI. The CDR3 here is CASSSYYEFYISSLHF. DNA for the CDR3: TGTGCCAGCAGTTCATATTACGAATTCTATATTTCGTCCCTCCACTTT.

This chain links TRBV19 with TRBJ2-1; the D gene is possibly TRBD1 (6 bases). CDR1 is LNHDA, CDR2 SQIVND, per germline (reference sequence). The CDR3 has 17 residues. The V gene lost 7 bases and the J gene lost 6 bases, with 25 bases spanning the gap. For the CDR3, the DNA is TGTGCCAGTACCCTATTGGGGGCAGGGCTCGCGGGCAATGAGCAGTTCTTC. This sequence encodes CASTLLGAGLAGNEQFF.

The chain couples TRBV10-3 to TRBJ2-1, with D possibly being TRBD1 (6 bases). The CDR3 is 16 residues long. Trimming took 4 bases from V and 3 from J, leaving 16 bases between them. The germline CDR1 and CDR2 sequences are ENHRY and SYGVKD. The CDR3 coding sequence is TGTGCCATCAGTGTTCTAAGACAGGCCGTCTACAATGAGCAGTTCTTC. It translates to CAISVLRQAVYNEQFF.

This clone was counted only a few times. This chain joins TRBV4-1 and TRBJ2-2; 8 bases agree with TRBD1. The CDR3 totals 16 residues. Looked up from germline, CDR1 is MGHRA and CDR2 is YSYEKL. V trimming: 4 bases; J trimming: 6 bases; junction bases outside the gene matches: 10. This chain's CDR3 is CASSLRQGNIPGELFF. DNA of the CDR3: TGCGCCAGCAGCCTTCGACAGGGGAATATCCCCGGGGAGCTGTTTTTT.